This TCR beta chain was sequenced in a study of Tregs in tolerant kidney transplant recipients. Study-level background: An approximately 3-day belatacept mixed lymphocyte reaction, sometimes plus 5-day graft donor restimulation, preceded CD4+CD25+CD127- sorting.

Regarding this clone: Its antigen is unidentified.

General study points: Biological reproducibility was not directly addressed in this study. The most relevant donor-specific Treg TCRbeta repertoire apparently came from expansion with activated donor B cells.

The germline V gene has CDR1 SEHNR and CDR2 FQNEAQ (reference sequence). The CDR3 length is 15 residues. The trim removed 4 bases at V and 1 base at J, leaving 2 bases unmatched. TCRdb's copy holds only in-frame clones and misses some; the assay was immunoSEQ multiplex PCR. The table shows approximately 19,000 clones, with 65% occurring only once. This sequence joins TRBV7-9 and TRBJ2-3; 10 nucleotides match TRBD2. This TCR was recovered from a human donor in good health. The material sequenced was Tregs from blood cultured with allogeneic cells. CDR3 bases: TGTGCCAGCAGCTCCGGGACTAGCGGCACAGATACGCAGTATTTT. Protein product: CASSSGTSGTDTQYF.